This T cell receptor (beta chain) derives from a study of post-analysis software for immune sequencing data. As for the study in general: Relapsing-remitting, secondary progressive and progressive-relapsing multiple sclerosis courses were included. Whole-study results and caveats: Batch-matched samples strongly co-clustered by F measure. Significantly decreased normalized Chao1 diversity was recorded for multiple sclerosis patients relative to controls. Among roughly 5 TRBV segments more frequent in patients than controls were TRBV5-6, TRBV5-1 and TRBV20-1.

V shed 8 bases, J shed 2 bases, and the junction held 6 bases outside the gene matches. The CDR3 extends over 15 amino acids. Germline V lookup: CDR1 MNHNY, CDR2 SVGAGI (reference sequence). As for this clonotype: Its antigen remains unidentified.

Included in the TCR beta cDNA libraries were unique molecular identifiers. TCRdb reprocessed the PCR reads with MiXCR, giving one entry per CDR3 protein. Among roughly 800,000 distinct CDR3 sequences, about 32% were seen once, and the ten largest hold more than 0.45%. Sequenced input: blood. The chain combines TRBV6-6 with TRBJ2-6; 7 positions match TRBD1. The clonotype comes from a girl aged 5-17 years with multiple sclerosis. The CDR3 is CASSPRGTGANVLTF. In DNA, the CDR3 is TGTGCCAGCTCCCCCAGGGGGACTGGGGCCAACGTCCTGACTTTC.